This is a list of T cell receptor beta chains from one sample in a study of blood T cell repertoires in COVID-19. Some clones are missing from TCRdb's copy, which holds only in-frame ones; the method was immunoSEQ multiplex PCR. Counted here are about 84,000 clones, around three quarters occurring once; the ten biggest clones make up more than 6.5%. Sample: peripheral blood. These receptor sequences come from a man aged 65 to 79 with acute or convalescent COVID-19. Each CDR3 is given with its conserved first and last residue. Fields, in order: CDR3 length, J gene, V gene, clone size, D gene, CDR3 protein, CDR3 DNA. D genes are given only for firm matches. Clone sizes are given selectively: once, few, many, or a class where the clone is expanded.

15	TRBJ1-5	TRBV15	NA	NA	CATSRAAGEGQPQHF	TGTGCCACCAGCAGAGCTGCTGGGGAGGGTCAGCCCCAGCATTTT
14	TRBJ1-3	TRBV5-5	once	NA	CASSLAGTGNTIYF	TGTGCCAGCAGCTTGGCAGGGACTGGAAACACCATATATTTT
15	TRBJ2-2	TRBV19	NA	TRBD1	CASSADRGVIGELFF	TGTGCCAGTAGTGCAGACAGGGGTGTGATCGGGGAGCTGTTTTTT
12	TRBJ1-2	TRBV29-1	NA	NA	CSVARGSYGYTF	TGCAGCGTTGCCAGGGGTAGCTATGGCTACACCTTC
13	TRBJ2-7	TRBV11-2	once	NA	CASSFSETYEQYF	TGTGCCAGCAGCTTCTCGGAGACCTACGAGCAGTACTTC
15	TRBJ1-5	TRBV24-1	few	TRBD1	CATSPTGGLNQPQHF	TGTGCCACCAGTCCAACAGGGGGCCTCAATCAGCCCCAGCATTTT
13	TRBJ1-2	TRBV6-6	NA	NA	CASSYSGPDGYTF	TGTGCCAGCAGTTACTCCGGTCCCGATGGCTACACCTTC
15	TRBJ2-3	TRBV7-9	NA	TRBD1	CASSLAGTGTDTQYF	TGTGCCAGCAGCTTAGCCGGGACAGGCACAGATACGCAGTATTTT
14	TRBJ2-1	TRBV4-1	NA	NA	CASSQEGRSSQQFF	TGCGCCAGCAGCCAAGAGGGGCGGAGTAGTCAGCAGTTCTTC
13	TRBJ1-5	TRBV24-1	NA	NA	CATSADGVAPQHF	TGTGCCACCAGTGCCGACGGGGTGGCGCCCCAGCATTTT
17	TRBJ1-6	TRBV5-1	few	TRBD1	CASSFLSSGQGNSPLHF	TGCGCCAGCAGCTTTTTATCGTCGGGACAGGGGAATTCACCCCTCCACTTT
13	TRBJ2-5	TRBV2	NA	NA	CASLPVLGQTQYF	TGTGCCAGCCTACCCGTCCTGGGCCAGACCCAGTACTTC
16	TRBJ1-1	TRBV5-4	NA	TRBD1	CASSLGFGQVNTEAFF	TGTGCCAGCAGCTTGGGCTTCGGACAGGTGAACACTGAAGCTTTCTTT
17	TRBJ1-2	TRBV7-2	NA	NA	CASSPPGQLKLGDGYTF	TGTGCCAGCAGCCCCCCCGGCCAGCTAAAGTTAGGGGATGGCTACACCTTC
13	TRBJ1-2	TRBV29-1	once	NA	CSVASTGNYGYTF	TGCAGCGTCGCTTCTACAGGGAACTATGGCTACACCTTC
16	TRBJ2-1	TRBV19	NA	NA	CASSLTGTLKDNEQFF	TGTGCCAGTAGCCTAACCGGGACACTCAAGGACAATGAGCAGTTCTTC
14	TRBJ2-3	TRBV30	NA	TRBD2	CAWRGGLSTDTQYF	TGTGCCTGGCGGGGGGGCTTAAGCACAGATACGCAGTATTTT
20	TRBJ2-6	TRBV27	NA	TRBD1	CASTTSMGQTRTEGANVLTF	TGTGCCAGCACCACCTCCATGGGACAGACAAGAACGGAAGGGGCCAACGTCCTGACTTTC
14	TRBJ2-2	TRBV5-1	NA	TRBD2	CASSLDGGAGELFF	TGCGCCAGCAGCTTGGATGGGGGGGCCGGGGAGCTGTTTTTT
13	TRBJ2-5	TRBV7-8	few	TRBD1	CASSWGQAETQYF	TGTGCCAGCAGCTGGGGACAGGCCGAGACCCAGTACTTC
15	TRBJ2-2	TRBV10-3	few	TRBD1	CAISAGTGNTGELFF	TGTGCCATCAGTGCTGGGACAGGGAATACCGGGGAGCTGTTTTTT
13	TRBJ1-1	TRBV10-2	NA	TRBD1	CAGSGQQNTEAFF	TGCGCCGGTTCGGGACAGCAGAACACTGAAGCTTTCTTT
15	TRBJ1-2	TRBV5-8	NA	NA	CASSSGASHRGGYTF	TGTGCCAGCAGCAGCGGTGCCAGTCACCGGGGTGGCTACACCTTC
15	TRBJ1-5	TRBV19	NA	NA	CATRGAGSSNQPQHF	TGTGCCACTCGTGGGGCGGGGTCCTCCAATCAGCCCCAGCATTTT
15	TRBJ1-5	TRBV5-8	NA	NA	CASSLGEMSNQPQHF	TGTGCCAGCAGCTTGGGGGAGATGAGCAATCAGCCCCAGCATTTT
12	TRBJ2-1	TRBV27	NA	NA	CASSLPGSSQFF	TGTGCCAGCAGTTTACCCGGGAGTTCACAGTTCTTC
18	TRBJ1-6	TRBV7-2	once	NA	CASSFPGWGDSYNSPLHF	TGTGCCAGCAGCTTCCCAGGGTGGGGGGACTCCTATAATTCACCCCTCCACTTT
14	TRBJ2-7	TRBV11-2	NA	NA	CASSLFGGNYEQYF	TGTGCCAGCAGCTTATTCGGGGGTAACTACGAGCAGTACTTC
13	TRBJ2-7	TRBV3-1/TRBV3-2	few	NA	CASSQIQSYEQYF	TGTGCCAGCAGCCAAATTCAATCCTACGAGCAGTACTTC
14	TRBJ1-6	TRBV28	once	NA	CASSFGRGNSPLHF	TGTGCCAGCAGTTTTGGCCGAGGTAATTCACCCCTCCACTTT
14	TRBJ2-5	TRBV2	few	NA	CASSVIRQQETQYF	TGTGCCAGCAGTGTAATCAGACAGCAAGAGACCCAGTACTTC
15	TRBJ2-1	TRBV5-1	NA	TRBD2	CASSLTSGRGNEQFF	TGCGCCAGCAGCTTAACTAGCGGGAGGGGCAATGAGCAGTTCTTC
14	TRBJ1-6	TRBV27	NA	TRBD1	CASRWDRGNSPLHF	TGTGCCAGCAGGTGGGACAGGGGGAATTCACCCCTCCACTTT
15	TRBJ1-2	TRBV7-8	medium-sized	TRBD1	CASSLSGTGAYGYTF	TGTGCCAGCAGCCTCTCGGGGACAGGGGCCTATGGCTACACCTTC
14	TRBJ2-3	TRBV2	NA	TRBD2	CASRGGLNTDTQYF	TGTGCCAGCCGCGGGGGGCTGAACACAGATACGCAGTATTTT
16	TRBJ1-1	TRBV7-8	once	NA	CASSPTDTGTNTEAFF	TGTGCCAGCAGCCCAACCGACACAGGGACCAACACTGAAGCTTTCTTT
15	TRBJ1-5	TRBV10-2	few	NA	CASSEGQWSNQPQHF	TGCGCCAGCAGTGAGGGACAGTGGAGCAATCAGCCCCAGCATTTT
16	TRBJ2-1	TRBV5-1	NA	TRBD1	CASSLDSDRGLNEQFF	TGCGCCAGCAGCTTGGATTCGGACAGGGGTTTGAATGAGCAGTTCTTC
14	TRBJ1-1	TRBV7-2	few	NA	CASSLKGQNTEAFF	TGTGCCAGCAGCTTAAAGGGACAGAACACTGAAGCTTTCTTT
17	TRBJ1-4	TRBV24-1	NA	NA	CATSDKQRQDSNEKLFF	TGTGCCACCAGTGACAAACAACGACAGGATAGTAATGAAAAACTGTTTTTT
15	TRBJ1-2	TRBV27	NA	NA	CASSIAQTTNYGYTF	TGTGCCAGCAGTATCGCACAGACAACTAACTATGGCTACACCTTC
13	TRBJ1-4	TRBV14	NA	TRBD1	CAIAIAQGEKLFF	TGTGCCATCGCTATAGCACAGGGGGAAAAACTGTTTTTT
15	TRBJ2-1	TRBV28	few	TRBD2	CASSRGTSGNVEQFF	TGTGCCAGCAGTCGGGGGACTAGCGGGAACGTTGAGCAGTTCTTC
14	TRBJ2-2	TRBV7-6	once	NA	CASSLVPEGGELFF	TGTGCCAGCAGCTTAGTTCCTGAGGGCGGGGAGCTGTTTTTT
12	TRBJ1-5	TRBV7-9	NA	NA	CASSDGGQPQHF	TGTGCCAGCAGCGATGGCGGTCAGCCCCAGCATTTT
13	TRBJ1-1	TRBV3-1/TRBV3-2	NA	NA	CASSQAGRGEAFF	TGTGCCAGCAGCCAAGCCGGCCGGGGTGAAGCTTTCTTT
16	TRBJ2-6	TRBV15	NA	NA	CATSRDFESGANVLTF	TGTGCCACCAGCAGAGATTTCGAGTCTGGGGCCAACGTCCTGACTTTC
16	TRBJ1-3	TRBV6-6	NA	NA	CASATPRDISGNTIYF	TGTGCCAGCGCAACACCGAGGGACATCTCTGGAAACACCATATATTTT
15	TRBJ2-1	TRBV6-5	NA	TRBD1	CASSYGRTGHNEQFF	TGTGCCAGCAGTTACGGTCGGACAGGGCACAATGAGCAGTTCTTC
16	TRBJ1-5	TRBV10-2	NA	NA	CASRRGGQRSNQPQHF	TGCGCCAGCCGCCGCGGGGGGCAACGTAGCAATCAGCCCCAGCATTTT
15	TRBJ2-2	TRBV2	once	TRBD2	CASSKGLAGPGELFF	TGTGCCAGCTCTAAGGGACTAGCGGGACCCGGGGAGCTGTTTTTT
15	TRBJ1-1	TRBV18	NA	NA	CASSPPLSGNTEAFF	TGTGCCAGCTCACCACCGTTAAGCGGGAACACTGAAGCTTTCTTT
15	TRBJ2-1	TRBV6-5	NA	TRBD2	CASSISGDPYNEQFF	TGTGCCAGCAGTATAAGCGGGGACCCATACAATGAGCAGTTCTTC
13	TRBJ2-2	TRBV6-2/TRBV6-3	NA	NA	CASSSGNTGELFF	TGTGCCAGCAGTTCCGGGAACACCGGGGAGCTGTTTTTT